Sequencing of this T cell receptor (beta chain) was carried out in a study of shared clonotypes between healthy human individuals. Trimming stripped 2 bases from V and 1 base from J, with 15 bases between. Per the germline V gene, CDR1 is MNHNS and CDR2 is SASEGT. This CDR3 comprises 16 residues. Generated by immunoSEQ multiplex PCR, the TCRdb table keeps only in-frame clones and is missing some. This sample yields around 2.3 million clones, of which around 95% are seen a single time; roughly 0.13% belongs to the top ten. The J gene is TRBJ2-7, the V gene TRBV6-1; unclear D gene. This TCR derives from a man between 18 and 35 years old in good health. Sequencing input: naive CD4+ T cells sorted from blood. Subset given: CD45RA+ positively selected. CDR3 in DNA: TGTGCCAGCAGTGAATTAACAGCTTCAAAATCCTACGAGCAGTACTTC. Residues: CASSELTASKSYEQYF.